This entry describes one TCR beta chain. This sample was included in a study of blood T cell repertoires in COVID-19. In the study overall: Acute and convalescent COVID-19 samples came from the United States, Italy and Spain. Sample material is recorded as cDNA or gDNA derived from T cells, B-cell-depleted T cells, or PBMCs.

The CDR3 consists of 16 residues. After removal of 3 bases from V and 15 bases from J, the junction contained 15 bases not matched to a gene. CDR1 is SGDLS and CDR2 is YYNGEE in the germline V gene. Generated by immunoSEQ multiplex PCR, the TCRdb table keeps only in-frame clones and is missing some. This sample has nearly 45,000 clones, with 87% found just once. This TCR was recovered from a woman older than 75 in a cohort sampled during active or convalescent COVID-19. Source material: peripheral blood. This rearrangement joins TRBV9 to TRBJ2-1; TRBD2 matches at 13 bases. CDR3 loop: CASSAGTPGLAGLGFF. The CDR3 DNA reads TGTGCCAGCAGCGCAGGAACACCGGGACTAGCGGGATTGGGGTTCTTC. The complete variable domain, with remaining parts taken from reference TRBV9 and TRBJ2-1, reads DSGVTQTPKHLITATGQRVTLRCSPRSGDLSVYWYQQSLDQGLQFLIQYYNGEERAKGNILERFSAQQFPDLHSELNLSSLELGDSALYFCASSAGTPGLAGLGFFGPGTRLTVL.